The clone carrying this T cell receptor beta chain showed up just a few times. This entry is derived from a study of tumor-infiltrating lymphocytes in localized non-small cell lung cancer. The table came from immunoSEQ multiplex PCR; TCRdb's copy has only in-frame clones and leaves some out. The table shows approximately 9,900 clones, with 70% to 75% occurring only once. V was cut by 5 bases and J by 5 bases, with 13 bases left in between. Germline assignment: CDR1 SGHRS and CDR2 YFSETQ. The CDR3 runs 13 residues. The specimen sequenced was lung tumor tissue. The sequence derives from a human donor with non-small cell lung cancer. The chain is built from TRBV5-1 and TRBJ1-2, with a tentative D call TRBD1 (5 bases). The CDR3 sequence: CASREGTEYGYTF. The CDR3 region has the DNA TGCGCCAGCAGGGAAGGGACGGAGTATGGCTACACCTTC.